The rows below give T cell receptor beta chains drawn from one sample of a study of long-term antiretroviral therapy in people with HIV. Repertoires were generated with immunoSEQ multiplex PCR, while TCRdb's copy carries only in-frame clones and drops some. The repertoire holds 20,000 to 25,000 clones, with about four fifths as singletons. The source material was unsorted PBMCs, sampled at the start of antiretroviral therapy. The receptors derive from a man in his fifties with HIV. CDR3s leave out the opening cysteine and the closing phenylalanine or tryptophan. For some rows the clone size is stated as once, few or many, or as a class when expanded; others skip it.

>TRBV14|13|.|TRBJ1-2
ASSLRVGWNYGYT
>TRBV4-3|13|.|TRBJ2-7
ASSQEAGEVIEQY
>TRBV7-8|12|.|TRBJ2-4
ASRQTGGENIQY
>TRBV7-6|13|.|TRBJ1-1
ASSSPGTMNTEAF
>TRBV19|11|.|TRBJ1-5
ASRGTANQPQH
>TRBV5-4|11|few|TRBJ2-5
ASSLWAVETQY
>TRBV7-3|13|.|TRBJ1-1
ASSLTGERNTEAF
>TRBV5-4|12|.|TRBJ2-7
ASSVWTGPYEQY
>TRBV27|13|.|TRBJ2-7
ASSLSDQGPYEQY
>TRBV28|12|few|TRBJ1-2
ASSETGVNYGYT
>TRBV5-1|11|.|TRBJ2-1
ASSLDFDNEQF
>TRBV11-1|13|.|TRBJ1-1
ASSYGQGSFTEAF
>TRBV5-6|11|.|TRBJ1-1
ASSFTVNTEAF
>TRBV7-8|12|once|TRBJ1-5
ASSLRDSNQPQH
>TRBV4-1|19|few|TRBJ2-2
ASSQDVVAGDRRSNTGELF
>TRBV7-9|11|.|TRBJ2-3
ASSLKTLDTQY
>TRBV5-1|12|.|TRBJ1-1
ASSTGIVGTEAF
>TRBV4-1|11|.|TRBJ2-7
ASSRLGGYEQY
>TRBV25-1|16|.|TRBJ2-3
ASSEFFIGQGNSDTQY
>TRBV7-2|13|once|TRBJ1-2
ASKGGRGDVGGHT
>TRBV7-2|11|.|TRBJ1-1
ASSLGYNTEAF
>TRBV5-1|12|.|TRBJ1-6
ASSSGGRDSPLH